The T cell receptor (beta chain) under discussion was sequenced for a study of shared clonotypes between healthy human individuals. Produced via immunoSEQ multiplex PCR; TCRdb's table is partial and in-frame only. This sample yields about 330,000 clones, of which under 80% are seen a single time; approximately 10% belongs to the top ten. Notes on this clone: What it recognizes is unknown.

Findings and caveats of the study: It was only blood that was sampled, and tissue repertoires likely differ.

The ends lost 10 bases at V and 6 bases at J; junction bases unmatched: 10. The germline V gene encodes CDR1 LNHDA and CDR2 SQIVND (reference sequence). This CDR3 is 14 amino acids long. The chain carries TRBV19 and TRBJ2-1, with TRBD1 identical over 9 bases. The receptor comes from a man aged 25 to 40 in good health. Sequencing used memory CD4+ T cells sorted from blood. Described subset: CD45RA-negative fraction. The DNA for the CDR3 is TGTGCCACCTCGACAGGGGGGGTCGGCAATGAGCAGTTCTTC. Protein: CATSTGGVGNEQFF.